Shown below are 20 T cell receptor beta chains from a single sample sequenced in a study of monozygotic twins with inflammatory bowel disease. TCRdb re-analyzed the 5' RACE reads; it lists each CDR3 protein once, without DNA. Across 350,000 to 400,000 distinct CDR3 sequences, the top ten clones capture roughly 2.6% of the sample. Input material: blood. All receptors derive from a human donor with ulcerative colitis or Crohn's disease, or a healthy co-twin of an affected twin (not recorded which).

This chain uses TRBV4-3 with TRBJ1-6; TCRdb gives TRBD1 as the D gene, but with no DNA this cannot be confirmed. The CDR3 contains 15 residues. Germline CDR1 and CDR2: LGHNA and YSLEER. CDR3 sequence reads: CASSQDGHNNSPLHF.

This chain links TRBV13 with TRBJ2-2. The CDR3 contains 15 residues. From germline, CDR1 is PRHDT and CDR2 FYEKMQ (reference sequence). The CDR3 here is CASSPPLPNTGELFF.

J is TRBJ1-5 and V is TRBV15; TCRdb designates TRBD1, a call that cannot be tested without DNA. CDR3 length: 17 amino acids. Germline CDR1 is LNHNV and CDR2 is YYDKDF (reference sequence). This chain's CDR3 is CATSRGSQGGRNQPQHF.

This chain links TRBV11-2 with TRBJ1-3. CDR1 and CDR2 (germline): SGHAT, FQNNGV. The CDR3 totals 15 residues. The CDR3 loop reads CASSLGQSSGSTIYF. Full variable domain (missing parts from reference TRBV11-2 and TRBJ1-3): EAGVAQSPRYKIIEKRQSVAFWCNPISGHATLYWYQQILGQGPKLLIQFQNNGVVDDSQLPKDRFSAERLKGVDSTLKIQPAKLEDSAVYLCASSLGQSSGSTIYFGEGSWLTVV.

Here the CDR3 reads CASSPPAGGSYNEQFF. The chain carries TRBV18 and TRBJ2-1; TCRdb selects TRBD1, and the lack of DNA leaves this call unchecked. The CDR3 contains 16 residues. Germline V lookup: CDR1 KGHSH, CDR2 LQKENI.

The rearrangement joins TRBV6-1 to TRBJ2-3; checking the TCRdb D call of TRBD2 is not possible without DNA. Germline lookup yields CDR1 MNHNS and CDR2 SASEGT. The CDR3 length is 15 residues. The CDR3 is CASSARGAPTDTQYF.

V and J are TRBV29-1 and TRBJ1-2; lacking DNA, the TRBD1 call made by TCRdb goes unchecked. The CDR3 consists of 13 residues. The V gene's germline CDR1 is SQVTM and CDR2 ANQGSEA. Here the CDR3 reads CSGTLGGNYGYTF.

V gene TRBV19 combines with J gene TRBJ2-1; without DNA, the TCRdb call of TRBD2 cannot be checked. The CDR3 totals 16 residues. In germline, CDR1 is LNHDA, CDR2 SQIVND (reference sequence). The CDR3 protein is CASSIRGGQSYNEQFF.

The rearrangement links TRBV5-1 to TRBJ1-1; TCRdb's D call, TRBD1, is unchecked because there is no DNA. From germline, CDR1 is SGHRS and CDR2 YFSETQ. The CDR3 loop spans 14 amino acids. CDR3 protein: CATRPGTGSTEAFF.

V gene TRBV7-9 combines with J gene TRBJ2-7; with no DNA, the TCRdb D assignment of TRBD1 cannot be verified. CDR1 is SEHNR, CDR2 FQNEAQ, per germline (reference sequence). The CDR3 sequence is 14 residues long. CDR3 residues: CASSLSGALGEQYF.

The genes are TRBV6-2 or TRBV6-3 and TRBJ2-3; TCRdb indicates TRBD2, and absent DNA this call remains unverified. There are 17 residues in the CDR3. The germline V gene has CDR1 MNHEY and CDR2 SVGEGT. The CDR3 loop is CASSYLERGGSTDTQYF.

This chain uses TRBV6-2 or TRBV6-3 with TRBJ1-5; the D call from TCRdb, TRBD1, cannot be confirmed without DNA. CDR3 length: 17 residues. Germline assignment: CDR1 MNHEY and CDR2 SVGEGT. The CDR3 loop is CASSFHTGVATNQPQHF.

V gene TRBV29-1 combines with J gene TRBJ1-3. The germline gives CDR1 SQVTM, CDR2 ANQGSEA. This CDR3 contains 15 residues. CDR3 region: CSVEEIVGAGNTIYF.

The chain couples TRBV25-1 to TRBJ2-5. CDR1 and CDR2 from the germline V gene are MGHDK and SYGVNS. CDR3 length: 14 amino acids. CDR3 in amino acids: CASSDAGFRETQYF.

V is TRBV5-1 and J is TRBJ2-7; with no DNA, the TCRdb D assignment of TRBD2 cannot be verified. The CDR3 totals 12 residues. The germline CDR1 and CDR2 sequences are SGHRS and YFSETQ. The CDR3 sequence is CASSLVGGASYF.

The rearrangement links TRBV30 to TRBJ2-1; TCRdb designates TRBD1, a call that cannot be tested without DNA. The CDR3 has 15 amino acids. Germline assignment: CDR1 GTSNPN and CDR2 SVGIG (reference sequence). Here the CDR3 reads CAWSGQGTGYNEQFF. Full variable domain (rest looked up from reference TRBV30 and TRBJ2-1): SQTIHQWPATLVQPVGSPLSLECTVEGTSNPNLYWYRQAAGRGLQLLFYSVGIGQISSEVPQNLSASRPQDRQFILSSKKLLLSDSGFYLCAWSGQGTGYNEQFFGPGTRLTVL.

The chain employs TRBV18 and TRBJ2-2; there is no DNA to check the TCRdb D call of TRBD1. Germline lookup yields CDR1 KGHSH and CDR2 LQKENI. This CDR3 has 16 residues. The CDR3 here is CASSPRQGPNTGELFF. Together with reference TRBV18 and TRBJ2-2, the CDR3 gives the full variable domain: NAGVMQNPRHLVRRRGQEARLRCSPMKGHSHVYWYRQLPEEGLKFMVYLQKENIIDESGMPKERFSAEFPKEGPSILRIQQVVRGDSAAYFCASSPRQGPNTGELFFGEGSRLTVL.

V and J are TRBV20-1 and TRBJ1-5. Germline V lookup: CDR1 DFQATT, CDR2 SNEGSKA (reference sequence). This CDR3 contains 13 residues. Here the CDR3 reads CSAQRDSNQPQHF.

The rearrangement joins TRBV5-1 to TRBJ2-7; TCRdb's D gene call, TRBD2, goes unchecked for lack of DNA. Germline CDR1 reads SGHRS; CDR2 reads YFSETQ. This CDR3 has 14 residues. This CDR3 reads CASSPDSPTYEQYF.

The rearrangement links TRBV7-3 to TRBJ2-2; the TCRdb D gene call, TRBD2, has no DNA to confirm it. This CDR3 region has 13 residues. CDR1 is SGHTA and CDR2 is FQGTGA in the germline V gene. CDR3 loop: CASSFRRAGELFF.